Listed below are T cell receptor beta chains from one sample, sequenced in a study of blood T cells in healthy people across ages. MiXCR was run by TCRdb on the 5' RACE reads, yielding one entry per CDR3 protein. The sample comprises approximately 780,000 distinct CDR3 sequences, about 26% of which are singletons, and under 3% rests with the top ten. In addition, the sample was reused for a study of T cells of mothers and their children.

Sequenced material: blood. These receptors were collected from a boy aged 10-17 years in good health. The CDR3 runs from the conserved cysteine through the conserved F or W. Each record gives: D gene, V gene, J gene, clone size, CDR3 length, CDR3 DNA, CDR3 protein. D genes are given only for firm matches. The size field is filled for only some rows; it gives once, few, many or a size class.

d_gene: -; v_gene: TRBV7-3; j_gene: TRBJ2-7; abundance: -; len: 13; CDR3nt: TGTGCCAGCCAAAGGACAGCATCCTACGAGCAGTACTTC; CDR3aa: CASQRTASYEQYF
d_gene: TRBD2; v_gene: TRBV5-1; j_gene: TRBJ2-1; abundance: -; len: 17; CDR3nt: TGCGCCAGCAGCTCACCAGGAGGAGCGGGAGTGAAAAATGAGCAGTTCTTC; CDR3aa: CASSSPGGAGVKNEQFF
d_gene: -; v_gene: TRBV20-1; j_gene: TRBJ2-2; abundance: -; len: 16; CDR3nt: TGCAGTGCTAGAATGCCCCGACGAGGGGGGTCCGGGGAGCTGTTTTTT; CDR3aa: CSARMPRRGGSGELFF
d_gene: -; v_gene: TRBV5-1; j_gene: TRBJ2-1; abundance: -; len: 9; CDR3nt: TGCGCCAGCAGGGCGGAGCAGTTCTTC; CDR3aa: CASRAEQFF
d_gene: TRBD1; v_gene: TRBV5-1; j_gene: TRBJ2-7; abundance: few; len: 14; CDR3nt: TGCGCCAGCAGCTTGGAGGGCCCGGGACAGGGGACCTACTTC; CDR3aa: CASSLEGPGQGTYF
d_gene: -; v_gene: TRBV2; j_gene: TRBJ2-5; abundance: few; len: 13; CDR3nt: TGTGCCAGCAGGGGACTGCCGGGGGAGACCCAGTACTTC; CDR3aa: CASRGLPGETQYF
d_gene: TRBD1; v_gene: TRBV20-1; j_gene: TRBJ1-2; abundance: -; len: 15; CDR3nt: TGCAGTGCCCCGACAGGGGGCGTCCCGTGGGGGGGCTACACCTTC; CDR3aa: CSAPTGGVPWGGYTF
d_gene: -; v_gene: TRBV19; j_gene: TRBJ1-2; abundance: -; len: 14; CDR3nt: TGTGCCAGTAGCCCCCTCCAGGGCTACTATGGCTACACCTTC; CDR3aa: CASSPLQGYYGYTF
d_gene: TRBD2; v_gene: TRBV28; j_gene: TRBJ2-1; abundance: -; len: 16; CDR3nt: TGTGCCAGCAGTTCCTTAGCGGGGGGTCACTACAATGAGCAGTTCTTC; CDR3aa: CASSSLAGGHYNEQFF
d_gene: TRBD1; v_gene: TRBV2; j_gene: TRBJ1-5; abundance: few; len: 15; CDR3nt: TGTGCCACAGCCGGGACAGGGGGTTTTGATCAGCCCCAGCATTTT; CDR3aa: CATAGTGGFDQPQHF
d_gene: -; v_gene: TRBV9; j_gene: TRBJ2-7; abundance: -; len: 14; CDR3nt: TGTGCCAGCAGCGTAGACGGCAGGGGTTACGAGCAGTACTTC; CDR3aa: CASSVDGRGYEQYF
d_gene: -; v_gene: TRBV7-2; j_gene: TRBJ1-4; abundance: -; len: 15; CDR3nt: TGTGCCAGCAGTAATGGAGGGGCAACTAATGAAAAACTGTTTTTT; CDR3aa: CASSNGGATNEKLFF
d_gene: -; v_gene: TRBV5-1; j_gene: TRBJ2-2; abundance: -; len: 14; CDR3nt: TGCGCCAGCAGCGTTGGCACCAACACCGGGGAGCTGTTTTTT; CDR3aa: CASSVGTNTGELFF
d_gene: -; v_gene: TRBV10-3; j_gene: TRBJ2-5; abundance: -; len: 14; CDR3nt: TGTGCCATCAGTGAGGACCTCTCCAGAGAGACCCAGTACTTC; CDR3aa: CAISEDLSRETQYF
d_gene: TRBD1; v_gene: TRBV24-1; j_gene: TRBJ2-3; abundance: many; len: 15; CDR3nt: TGTGCCACCAGTGATATGGGACAGGGGGGAGATACGCAGTATTTT; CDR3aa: CATSDMGQGGDTQYF
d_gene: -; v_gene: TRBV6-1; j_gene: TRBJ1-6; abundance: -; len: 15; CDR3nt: TGTGCCAGCAGGGAGCCCGCAGGGGCGGGTTCACCCCTCCACTTT; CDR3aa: CASREPAGAGSPLHF
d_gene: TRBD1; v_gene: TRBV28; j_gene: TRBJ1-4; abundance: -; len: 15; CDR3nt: TGTGCCTGCAGGATTACAGGGGGGACTAATGAAAAACTGTTTTTT; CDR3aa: CACRITGGTNEKLFF
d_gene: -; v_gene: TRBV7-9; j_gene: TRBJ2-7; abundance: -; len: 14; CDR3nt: TGTGCCAGCAGCTTAGAACAGGACTCCTACGAGCAGTACTTC; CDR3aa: CASSLEQDSYEQYF
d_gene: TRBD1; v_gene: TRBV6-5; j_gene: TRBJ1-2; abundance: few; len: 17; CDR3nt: TGTGCCAGCAGTTACTCCCATCCCCTAGACAGGGTAGCTGGCTACACCTTC; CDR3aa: CASSYSHPLDRVAGYTF
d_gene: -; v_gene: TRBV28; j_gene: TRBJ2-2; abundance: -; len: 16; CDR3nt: TGTGCCAGCAGTTCTCTCTACAGGGATAACACCGGGGAGCTGTTTTTT; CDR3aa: CASSSLYRDNTGELFF
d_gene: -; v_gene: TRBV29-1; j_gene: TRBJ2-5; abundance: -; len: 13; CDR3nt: TGCAGCGTTGACGCGGGATACCAAGAGACCCAGTACTTC; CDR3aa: CSVDAGYQETQYF
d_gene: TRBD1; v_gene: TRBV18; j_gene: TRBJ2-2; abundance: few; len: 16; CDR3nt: TGTGCCAGCTCACGGGACAGGGGCCCGAACACCGGGGAGCTGTTTTTT; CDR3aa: CASSRDRGPNTGELFF
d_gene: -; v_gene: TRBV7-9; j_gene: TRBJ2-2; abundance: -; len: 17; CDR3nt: TGTGCCAGCAGCCTGATAGGCCAGCGAAAAGGAGCCGGGGAGCTGTTTTTT; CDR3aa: CASSLIGQRKGAGELFF
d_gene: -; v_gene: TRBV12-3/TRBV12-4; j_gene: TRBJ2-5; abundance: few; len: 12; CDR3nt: TGTGCCAGCGGGGCTACGGGGGAGACCCAGTACTTC; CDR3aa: CASGATGETQYF
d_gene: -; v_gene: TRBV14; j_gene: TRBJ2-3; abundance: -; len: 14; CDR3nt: TGTGCCAGCAGCCAATCCGGGGGAATGAATACGCAGTATTTT; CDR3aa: CASSQSGGMNTQYF
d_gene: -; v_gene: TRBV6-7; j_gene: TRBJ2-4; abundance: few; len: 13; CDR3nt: TGTGCCAGCAGTTACTCGGGGACAAAGGCCTGGTACTTC; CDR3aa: CASSYSGTKAWYF
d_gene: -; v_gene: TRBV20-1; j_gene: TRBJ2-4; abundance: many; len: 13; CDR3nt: TGCAGTGCTGGGATTCGAAGGGGAAACATTCAGTACTTC; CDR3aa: CSAGIRRGNIQYF
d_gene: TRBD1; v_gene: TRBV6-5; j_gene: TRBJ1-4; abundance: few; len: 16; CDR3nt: TGTGCCAGCAGTTACTCGATTACAGGACAGGGTGAAAAACTGTTTTTT; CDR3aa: CASSYSITGQGEKLFF